The T cell receptor (beta chain) described here comes from a study of early T cells in non-severe SARS-CoV-2 infection (TCRdb year 2021). Broadly, across the study: Because TCR sequencing relied on bulk RNA taken from unsorted whole blood, pairing of alpha and beta chains was not possible. On the study overall, not on this receptor specifically: VDJdb matching was skewed toward anti-spike CD8 responses and likely underestimated virus-specific expansions by missing private and CD4 specificities.

Its CDR3 holds 14 amino acids, cysteine through phenylalanine. This entry keeps only the CDR3 DNA: 42 bases, framed from base 1. CDR1 SGDLS and CDR2 YYNGEE were looked up in the germline V gene. V sheds 0 bases and J sheds 6 bases, leaving 11 bases between their ends. This clonotype was observed many times. The antigen it recognizes is unknown. Base qualities are not provided; no much larger clone lies one nucleotide away. Library prep was done by 5' RACE. Sequenced using a NextSeq 500. To correct for sequencing error and PCR bias, the TCR library protocol tagged individual cDNA molecules with unique molecular identifiers. Sequencing covered both TCR alpha and beta chains, and within each sample the abundances of alpha and beta sequences were tightly co-correlated. As for how the authors treated the data: V gene, J gene and CDR3 annotation of TCR sequences was performed with Decombinator V4. Expanded TCRs were defined as changing significantly between any two time points under a Poisson model with p below 0.0001. TCR abundances were normalised to the total number of TCRs sequenced in each sample and reported as counts per million. MAIT TCRs were defined by TRAV1-2 paired with TRAJ12, TRAJ20 or TRAJ33, and iNKT TCRs by TRAV10 paired with TRAJ18. A search of VDJdb, accessed on 1 November 2021, was run for TCRs annotated to CMV, EBV and SARS-CoV-2, with TCRs annotated for multiple antigens excluded. The public reads were quality trimmed at Q25 with fastp and then assembled into clones with MiXCR by TCRdb, keeping productive beta chains. Merged by CDR3 protein, the rows form single entries marked with the most common genes and DNA. The V and J calls here are based on TCRdb, not the publication. This sample holds roughly 24,000 distinct CDR3 sequences; over 4% were observed only once. The ten largest account for 7.5% to 10% of the sample.

A case-control design nested within a healthcare worker cohort in London, UK, was used, with weekly nasopharyngeal swab PCR tests and blood sampling performed. Healthcare workers were recruited during the week of the UK lockdown, between 23 and 31 March 2020, and followed weekly for up to 16 weeks. This TCR was sampled from an adult who was a healthcare worker with PCR-confirmed SARS-CoV-2 infection or an uninfected control (not recorded which). Sequences were obtained from whole blood. The rearrangement joined TRBV9 to TRBJ2-3; the D gene cannot be resolved reliably. The CDR3 sequence is CASSVAQAEDTQYF. DNA sequence: TGTGCCAGCAGCGTAGCCCAGGCCGAGGATACGCAGTATTTT.